A selection of T cell receptor beta chains follows, all from one sample in a study of T cell changes during pregnancy in multiple sclerosis. Libraries were prepared by immunoSEQ multiplex PCR; TCRdb keeps only in-frame clonotypes and omits some of them. The data show about 35,000 clones, 93% seen once. Specimen: CD4+ T cells from peripheral blood mononuclear cells, collected in the first trimester of pregnancy. Receptors originate from a female donor with multiple sclerosis, enrolled in a pregnancy study. Each CDR3 is given with its conserved first and last residue. A D gene is named only where the DNA matches it firmly. Clone size is not always given. Where it is, it says once, few, many or a class for expanded clones.

D,size,V,J,CDR3,DNA
.,once,TRBV14,TRBJ1-2,CASSQNPDSPDYTF,TGTGCCAGCAGCCAAAACCCTGACTCGCCAGACTACACCTTC
.,.,TRBV7-6,TRBJ2-1,CASSLVAAYNEQFF,TGTGCCAGCAGCTTAGTAGCGGCTTACAATGAGCAGTTCTTC
.,.,TRBV15,TRBJ2-4,CATSRLLQGSKNIQYF,TGTGCCACCAGCAGATTGTTACAGGGCTCCAAAAACATTCAGTACTTC
.,.,TRBV11-3,TRBJ2-1,CASSLGRGNEQFF,TGTGCCAGCAGCTTAGGCAGGGGTAATGAGCAGTTCTTC
TRBD1,.,TRBV6-5,TRBJ1-1,CASRETGMSTEAFF,TGTGCCAGCAGAGAGACAGGGATGAGCACTGAAGCTTTCTTT
.,.,TRBV29-1,TRBJ1-2,CSVGAGTPTGGYTF,TGCAGCGTGGGGGCCGGGACACCCACGGGAGGCTACACCTTC
.,.,TRBV14,TRBJ2-1,CASSHGGRVVINEQFF,TGTGCCAGCAGCCACGGTGGCAGGGTAGTGATCAATGAGCAGTTCTTC
TRBD2,.,TRBV6-5,TRBJ2-2,CASSYFQGGAGELFF,TGTGCCAGCAGTTACTTCCAGGGAGGGGCCGGGGAGCTGTTTTTT
.,.,TRBV28,TRBJ2-6,CASTPPGMGANVLTF,TGTGCCAGCACCCCACCGGGGATGGGGGCCAACGTCCTGACTTTC
TRBD1,.,TRBV7-9,TRBJ2-7,CASSSTGLAYEQYF,TGTGCCAGCAGCTCGACAGGGCTCGCCTACGAGCAGTACTTC
TRBD1,.,TRBV4-1,TRBJ1-6,CASSQMTGPDSPLHF,TGCGCCAGCAGCCAAATGACAGGGCCGGATTCACCCCTCCACTTT
.,.,TRBV12-5,TRBJ1-3,CASGLVLRRVNTIYF,TGTGCTAGTGGTTTGGTACTCAGGAGGGTAAACACCATATATTTT
.,.,TRBV25-1,TRBJ2-6,CASSLTTGANVLTF,TGTGCCAGCAGTCTGACAACCGGGGCCAACGTCCTGACTTTC
TRBD1,.,TRBV15,TRBJ1-4,CATSSFTGEESEKLFF,TGTGCCACCAGCTCATTTACAGGGGAGGAGAGTGAAAAACTGTTTTTT
TRBD2,.,TRBV29-1,TRBJ2-5,CSVPSGGRQETQYF,TGCAGCGTACCTAGCGGAGGGAGGCAAGAGACCCAGTACTTC
.,.,TRBV9,TRBJ1-5,CASSVEGVSNQPQHF,TGTGCCAGCAGCGTAGAAGGGGTCAGCAATCAGCCCCAGCATTTT
TRBD1,.,TRBV7-2,TRBJ2-1,CASSLLGPGTVKYNEQFF,TGTGCCAGCAGCTTATTGGGGCCCGGGACAGTTAAATACAATGAGCAGTTCTTC